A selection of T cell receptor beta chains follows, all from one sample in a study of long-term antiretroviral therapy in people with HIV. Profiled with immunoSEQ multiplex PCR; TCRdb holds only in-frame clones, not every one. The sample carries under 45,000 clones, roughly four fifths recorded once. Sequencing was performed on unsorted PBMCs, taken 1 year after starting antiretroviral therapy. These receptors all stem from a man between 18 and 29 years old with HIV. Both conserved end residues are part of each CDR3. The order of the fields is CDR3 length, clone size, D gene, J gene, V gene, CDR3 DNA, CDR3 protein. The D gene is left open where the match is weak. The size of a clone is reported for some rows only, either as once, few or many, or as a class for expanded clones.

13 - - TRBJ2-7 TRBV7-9 TGTGCCAGCAGCTCCGGACAGACCTACGAGCAGTACTTC CASSSGQTYEQYF
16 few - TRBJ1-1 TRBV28 TGTGCCAGCAGTGCCCCGTTTAAACACTTAAACACTGAAGCTTTCTTT CASSAPFKHLNTEAFF
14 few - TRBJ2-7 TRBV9 TGTGCCAGCAGCGTAAGTGCTGAAATTGACGAGCAGTACTTC CASSVSAEIDEQYF
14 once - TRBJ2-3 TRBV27 TGTGCCAGCAGTTACCGGGACACTTCTGATACGCAGTATTTT CASSYRDTSDTQYF
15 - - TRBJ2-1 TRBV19 TGTGCCAGTAGTATAGGGGGAACAGACCATGTTGGGCAGTTCTTC CASSIGGTDHVGQFF
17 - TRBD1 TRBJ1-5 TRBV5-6 TGTGCCAGCAGCACCCGGGACAGGGGGGTCAGCAATCAGCCCCAGCATTTT CASSTRDRGVSNQPQHF
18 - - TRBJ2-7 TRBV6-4 TGTGCCAGTCGGTCAAGAACGAGGAGGGGGCACCAAGCCTACGAGCAGTACTTC CASRSRTRRGHQAYEQYF
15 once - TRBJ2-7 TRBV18 TGTGCCAGCTCACCTGAACGGGACGAAGCCTACGAGCAGTACTTC CASSPERDEAYEQYF
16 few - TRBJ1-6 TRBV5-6 TGTGCCAGCAGCTTCCCCCTGGGAGGCGGGAATTCACCCCTCCACTTT CASSFPLGGGNSPLHF
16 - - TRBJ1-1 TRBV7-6 TGTGCCAGCAGCCTGCGATCGACCCTCCCGAGCACTGAAGCTTTCTTT CASSLRSTLPSTEAFF
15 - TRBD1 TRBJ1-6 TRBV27 TGTGCCAGCAGTTTAGTTGTCAGGGGGAATTCACCCCTCCACTTT CASSLVVRGNSPLHF
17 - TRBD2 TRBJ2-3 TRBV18 TGTGCCAGCTCACCACCGCGCGGGAGGGAAGGATCAGATACGCAGTATTTT CASSPPRGREGSDTQYF
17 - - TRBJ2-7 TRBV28 TGTGCCAGCAGTTTGCCTAGGGGACGCATTGGGGGCTACGAGCAGTACTTC CASSLPRGRIGGYEQYF
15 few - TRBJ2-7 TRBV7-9 TGTGCCAGCAGCTTAGTTAGAGGGATCTTCGACGAGCAGTACTTC CASSLVRGIFDEQYF
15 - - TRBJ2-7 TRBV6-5 TGTGCCAGCAGTCCTAAACAGGGCCGGTACGCTGGGCAGTACTTC CASSPKQGRYAGQYF
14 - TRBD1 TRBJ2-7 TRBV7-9 TGTGCCAGCAGCCCTGACAGGGGGCTATACGAGCAGTACTTC CASSPDRGLYEQYF
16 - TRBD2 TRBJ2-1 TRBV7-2 TGTGCCAGCAGCTTAGTGGGGAAGACTAGCGATTATGAGCAGTTCTTC CASSLVGKTSDYEQFF
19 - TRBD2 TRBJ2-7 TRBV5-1 TGCGCCAGCAGCTTGTTCGCCCGGGCTAGCGGGGGACTCTCCTACGAGCAGTACTTC CASSLFARASGGLSYEQYF
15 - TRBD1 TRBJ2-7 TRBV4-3 TGCGCCAGCAGCCCAACGACAGGGTCCGCCTACGAGCAGTACTTC CASSPTTGSAYEQYF
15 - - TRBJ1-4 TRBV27 TGTGCCAGCAGTCTCAGGGGAGAGCCTAATGAAAAACTGTTTTTT CASSLRGEPNEKLFF
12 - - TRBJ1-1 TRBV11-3 TGTGCCAGCAGCCTCAAACATGGTGAAGCTTTCTTT CASSLKHGEAFF
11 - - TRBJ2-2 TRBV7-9 TGTGCCAGACGAAACACCGGGGAGCTGTTTTTT CARRNTGELFF
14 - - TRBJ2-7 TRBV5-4 TGTGCCAGCGGGAGGGACAGGAGCTCCTACGAGCAGTACTTC CASGRDRSSYEQYF
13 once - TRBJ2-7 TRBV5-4 TGTGCCAGCAGCACGACAGACATCTACGAGCAGTACTTC CASSTTDIYEQYF
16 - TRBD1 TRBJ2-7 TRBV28 TGTGCCAGCAGTTGGTTATCAGGGGGCGCGTTTTACGAGCAGTACTTC CASSWLSGGAFYEQYF
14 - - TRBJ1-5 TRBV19 TGTGCCAGTAGTATGTGGGATAGCAATCAGCCCCAGCATTTT CASSMWDSNQPQHF
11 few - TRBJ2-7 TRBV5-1 TGCGCCAGCCTAGGGGAGTACGAGCAGTACTTC CASLGEYEQYF
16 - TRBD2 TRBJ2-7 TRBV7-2 TGTGCCAGCAGCTTAGGTCTGGCGGGAGGGTTCTACGAGCAGTACTTC CASSLGLAGGFYEQYF
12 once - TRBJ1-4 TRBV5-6 TGTGCCAGCAGCTTGGGGGGTGAAAAACTGTTTTTT CASSLGGEKLFF
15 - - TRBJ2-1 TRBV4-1 TGCGCCAGCAGCCAAGGCAAGAACTCCTACAATGAGCAGTTCTTC CASSQGKNSYNEQFF
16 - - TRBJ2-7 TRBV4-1 TGCGCCAGCAGCCCATCGGGGGGCCGGAGGAGTGAAGAGCAGTACTTC CASSPSGGRRSEEQYF
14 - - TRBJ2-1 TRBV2 TGTGCCAGCAAAAGGGAGGTGACGTACAATGAGCAGTTCTTC CASKREVTYNEQFF
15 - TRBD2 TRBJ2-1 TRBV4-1 TGCGCCAGCAGTCTAAGCGGGGTATCGTACAATGAGCAGTTCTTC CASSLSGVSYNEQFF
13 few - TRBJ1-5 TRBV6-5 TGTGCCACCTCTGGGGGGGCGCATCAGCCCCAGCATTTT CATSGGAHQPQHF
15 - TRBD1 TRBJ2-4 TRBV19 TGTGCCAGTAGTCCGGACAGGGCTACCAAAAACATTCAGTACTTC CASSPDRATKNIQYF
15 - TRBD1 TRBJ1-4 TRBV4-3 TGCGCCAGCAGCCAAGGGAGGAACAGGGGTGAAAAACTGTTTTTT CASSQGRNRGEKLFF
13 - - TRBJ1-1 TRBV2 TGTGCCAGCAGTGCGACAGGGAACACTGAAGCTTTCTTT CASSATGNTEAFF
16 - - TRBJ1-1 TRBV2 TGTGCCAGCACCGAAATGACGGGGGTCCCGGACACTGAAGCTTTCTTT CASTEMTGVPDTEAFF
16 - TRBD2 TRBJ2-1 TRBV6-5 TGTGCCAGCAGTTACTCACTAGCGGGAGTAAGAAATGAGCAGTTCTTC CASSYSLAGVRNEQFF
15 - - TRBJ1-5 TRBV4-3 TGCGCCAGCAGCCAGGGGCTAAATAGCAATCAGCCCCAGCATTTT CASSQGLNSNQPQHF
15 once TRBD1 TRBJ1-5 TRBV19 TGTGCCAGTAGTATGACCGACAGGGGCAATCAGCCCCAGCATTTT CASSMTDRGNQPQHF
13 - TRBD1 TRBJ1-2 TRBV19 TGTGCCAGTCGATCGACAGGGAACTATGGCTACACCTTC CASRSTGNYGYTF
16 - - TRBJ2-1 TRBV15 TGTGCCACCAGCAGAGATCGGAGAGACAACTACAATGAGCAGTTCTTC CATSRDRRDNYNEQFF
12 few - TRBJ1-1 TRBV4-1 TGCGCCAGCAGCCAAGGGACAGATGAAGCTTTCTTT CASSQGTDEAFF